By frequency in the sample, the clone carrying this T cell receptor beta chain is medium-sized. What it binds is unknown. Germline lookup yields CDR1 DFQATT and CDR2 SNEGSKA (reference sequence). Trimming took off 3 bases at V and 2 bases at J, with 9 bases between the two ends. This CDR3 is built from 13 residues. This specimen comes from a study of vaccination and CD4 T cells after COVID-19. The overall study: Samples taken post-COVID came a median 101 days after diagnosis, ranging from 35 to 161. Overlapping peptides covering the spike proteins of SARS-CoV-2, HCoV-NL63, HCoV-OC43 and HCoV-229E were added to stimulate cells.

With the Oncomine TCR Beta short-read assay, DNA from cultured CD4+ T cells was sequenced. TCRdb used MiXCR to reprocess the PCR reads, holding one entry per CDR3 protein. The profile covers several thousand distinct CDR3 sequences, with about 20% appearing a single time and 20% to 30% taken by the ten largest. The treatment is: approximately 9-day PBMC culture with coronavirus spike peptide pools or control peptides (ViraFEST assay). With peptide pools, ViraFEST first expanded antigen-specific T cells and afterwards sequenced their TCRs. The study, taken as a whole, reports: From approximately 21 to 40, the median of SARS-CoV-2-reactive clonotypes rose without reaching significance.

The receptor was isolated from a human donor who had recovered from COVID-19. Sequencing was performed on CD4+ T cells from blood, cultured in vitro, taken after SARS-CoV-2 vaccination. The V gene is TRBV20-1, the J gene TRBJ2-3; D gene uncertain. CDR3 amino acids: CSASRLYTDTQYF. CDR3 coding DNA: TGCAGTGCTAGTAGGCTATACACAGATACGCAGTATTTT.